A selection of T cell receptor beta chains follows, all from one sample in a study of T cell responses to AZD1222 COVID-19 vaccine. The data were produced by immunoSEQ multiplex PCR, yet TCRdb's version contains in-frame clones alone and is incomplete. The repertoire holds fewer than 95,000 clones, with about 91% as singletons. Sequences were derived from peripheral blood, sampled 28 days after the second AZD1222 dose. These receptors were taken from an adult who received the AZD1222 COVID-19 vaccine. Each CDR3 is given with its conserved first and last residue. D genes are given only for firm matches. A clone size is listed for some rows: how often the clone was seen (once, few, many), or a class if it is expanded.

CDR3 length	D gene	clone size	V gene	J gene	CDR3 protein	CDR3 DNA
17	-	-	TRBV19	TRBJ2-1	CASSTRGEVVSYNEQFF	TGTGCCAGTAGTACCAGGGGAGAGGTCGTCTCCTACAATGAGCAGTTCTTC
11	-	-	TRBV19	TRBJ1-1	CATWTRAEAFF	TGTGCCACTTGGACAAGAGCTGAAGCTTTCTTT
20	TRBD2	-	TRBV19	TRBJ2-1	CASSHARPTSGGSSYNEQFF	TGTGCCAGTAGCCACGCGCGCCCGACTAGCGGAGGAAGCTCCTACAATGAGCAGTTCTTC
14	-	-	TRBV3-1/TRBV3-2	TRBJ2-7	CASSQEYVHYEQYF	TGTGCCAGCAGCCAAGAATACGTGCACTACGAGCAGTACTTC
14	TRBD2	-	TRBV10-3	TRBJ2-7	CATTGSGPSYEQYF	TGTGCCACAACGGGTAGCGGGCCCTCCTACGAGCAGTACTTC
18	TRBD2	-	TRBV9	TRBJ2-2	CASSVGLAGLANTGELFF	TGTGCCAGCAGCGTAGGACTAGCGGGACTCGCGAACACCGGGGAGCTGTTTTTT
17	-	-	TRBV28	TRBJ1-1	CASSLGRTPSPRTEAFF	TGTGCCAGCAGTCTTGGGCGGACACCTTCCCCGAGGACTGAAGCTTTCTTT
15	-	-	TRBV27	TRBJ2-2	CASRYTGKGTGELFF	TGTGCCAGCAGATACACAGGAAAGGGAACCGGGGAGCTGTTTTTT
14	-	-	TRBV6-6	TRBJ2-1	CASRSGPQRNEQFF	TGTGCCAGCAGGTCAGGCCCCCAGCGAAATGAGCAGTTCTTC
16	TRBD2	-	TRBV11-2	TRBJ2-2	CASSLPTSGSTGELFF	TGTGCCAGCAGCTTACCAACTAGCGGAAGCACCGGGGAGCTGTTTTTT
14	-	-	TRBV19	TRBJ1-1	CASTRLFMNTEAFF	TGTGCCAGTACGAGACTATTCATGAACACTGAAGCTTTCTTT
15	-	-	TRBV6-5	TRBJ2-2	CASSYSAGWTGELFF	TGTGCCAGCAGTTACTCGGCCGGCTGGACCGGGGAGCTGTTTTTT
17	TRBD1	-	TRBV7-6	TRBJ2-1	CASSKWDRGSGTSEQFF	TGTGCCAGCAGCAAATGGGACAGGGGTTCGGGGACAAGTGAGCAGTTCTTC
14	TRBD2	-	TRBV15	TRBJ2-7	CATSRAGGAYEQYF	TGTGCCACCAGCAGAGCGGGAGGGGCCTACGAGCAGTACTTC
16	TRBD2	-	TRBV29-1	TRBJ2-7	CSVETPTSGRTYEQYF	TGCAGCGTCGAAACTCCGACTAGCGGGAGAACCTACGAGCAGTACTTC
15	-	-	TRBV2	TRBJ2-1	CASSGPNRVRNEQFF	TGTGCCAGCAGTGGCCCGAACAGGGTAAGGAATGAGCAGTTCTTC
12	-	-	TRBV6-5	TRBJ1-2	CASSNSNYGYTF	TGTGCCAGCAGTAACAGCAACTATGGCTACACCTTC
12	-	-	TRBV6-2/TRBV6-3	TRBJ2-7	CASSPLPTPEYF	TGTGCCAGCAGTCCCCTGCCTACTCCCGAGTACTTC
15	-	-	TRBV5-8	TRBJ2-4	CASSLVGRVGNIQYF	TGTGCCAGCAGCTTGGTTGGCAGGGTGGGGAACATTCAGTACTTC
14	-	-	TRBV27	TRBJ1-1	CASSLRQGNTEAFF	TGTGCCAGCAGTTTACGGCAGGGGAACACTGAAGCTTTCTTT
15	-	-	TRBV30	TRBJ1-2	CAWSPTRRYGYGYTF	TGTGCCTGGAGTCCGACCCGGAGGTACGGCTATGGCTACACCTTC
13	-	-	TRBV3-1/TRBV3-2	TRBJ2-7	CASSTSETYEQYF	TGTGCCAGCAGCACGTCAGAGACCTACGAGCAGTACTTC
15	-	-	TRBV5-5	TRBJ1-5	CASSLYRAQSQPQHF	TGTGCCAGCAGCTTGTACAGGGCCCAATCTCAGCCCCAGCATTTT
15	TRBD2	-	TRBV7-2	TRBJ2-1	CASSATSGGSFEQFF	TGTGCCAGCAGCGCGACTAGCGGGGGGTCATTTGAGCAGTTCTTC
12	TRBD1	-	TRBV7-9	TRBJ2-7	CASRDREYEQYF	TGTGCCTCCCGGGACAGGGAGTACGAGCAGTACTTC
13	-	-	TRBV6-1	TRBJ1-2	CAAGAQHNYGYTF	TGTGCCGCGGGGGCCCAACACAACTATGGCTACACCTTC
16	-	-	TRBV21-1	TRBJ1-3	CASSKEGTGSGNTIYF	TGTGCCAGCAGCAAAGAGGGGACAGGGTCTGGAAACACCATATATTTT
15	-	-	TRBV27	TRBJ2-3	CASPRLQEGTDTQYF	TGTGCCAGCCCTAGGTTACAGGAGGGGACAGATACGCAGTATTTT
12	-	few	TRBV11-2	TRBJ2-5	CASSLDHETQYF	TGTGCCAGCAGCTTAGATCACGAGACCCAGTACTTC
13	-	-	TRBV28	TRBJ2-7	CASSSAGVYEQYF	TGTGCCAGCAGTTCAGCAGGGGTTTACGAGCAGTACTTC
12	-	-	TRBV28	TRBJ2-3	CASQLSTDTQYF	TGTGCCAGCCAGCTAAGCACAGATACGCAGTATTTT
14	-	-	TRBV7-9	TRBJ1-4	CASSLGRAGEKLFF	TGTGCCAGCAGCTTGGGCAGGGCGGGTGAAAAACTGTTTTTT